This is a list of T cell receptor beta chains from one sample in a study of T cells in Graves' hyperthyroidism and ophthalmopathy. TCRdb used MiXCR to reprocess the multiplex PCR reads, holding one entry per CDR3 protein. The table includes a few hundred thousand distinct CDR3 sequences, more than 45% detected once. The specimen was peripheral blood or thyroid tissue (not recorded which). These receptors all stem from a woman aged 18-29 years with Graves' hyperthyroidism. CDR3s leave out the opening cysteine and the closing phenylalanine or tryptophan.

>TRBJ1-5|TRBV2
ASSYLGGAGQPQH
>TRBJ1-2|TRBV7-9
ASSLTDRINYGYT
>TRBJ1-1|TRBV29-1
SVRQGSPNTEAF
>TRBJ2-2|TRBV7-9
ASSLGTSGSEDTGELF
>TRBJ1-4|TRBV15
ASSWRTGEEEKLF
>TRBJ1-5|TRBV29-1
SVIRDRGHQPQH
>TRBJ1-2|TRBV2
ASSGDRRVYT
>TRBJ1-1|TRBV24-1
ATSDLTAGQGAF
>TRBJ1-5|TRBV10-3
AISEALRGGQPQH
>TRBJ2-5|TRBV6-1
ASSKTFQY
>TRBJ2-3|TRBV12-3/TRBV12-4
ASSWQGAGTDTQY
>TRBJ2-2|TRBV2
ASSTRTSGLTGELF
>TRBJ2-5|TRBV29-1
SVVLAGETQY
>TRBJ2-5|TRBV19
ASSVGLAGHLRGETQY
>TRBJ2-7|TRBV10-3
AGQGYEQY
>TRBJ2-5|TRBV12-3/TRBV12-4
ASSSQGGRETQY
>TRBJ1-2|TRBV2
ASSPGEGYGYT
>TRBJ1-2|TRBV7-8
ASSFGPQNYGYT
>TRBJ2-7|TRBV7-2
ASSYTSGPGEQY
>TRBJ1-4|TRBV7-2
ASSPRSEKLF
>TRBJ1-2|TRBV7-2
ASSSGANYGYT
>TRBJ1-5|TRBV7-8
ASSRDRQTNQPQH
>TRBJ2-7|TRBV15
ARRGIRYEQY
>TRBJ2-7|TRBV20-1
SARDRSFYEQY
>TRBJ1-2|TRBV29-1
SVEDGSGTNYGYT
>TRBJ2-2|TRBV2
ASRRLASTGELF
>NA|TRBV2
ASSNGLAVSYEQY
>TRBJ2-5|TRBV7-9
ASRASAGPQWETQY
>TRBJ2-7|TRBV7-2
ASSLIVSGPSYEQY
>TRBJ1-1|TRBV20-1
SARAGQGDTEAF
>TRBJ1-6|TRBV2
ASSEERDSPLH
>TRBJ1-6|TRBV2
ASQDRINSPLH
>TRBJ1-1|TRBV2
ASSLVGRESTEAF
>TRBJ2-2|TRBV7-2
ASSSPATGDWVTGELF
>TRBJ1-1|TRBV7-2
ASSVEGDRGTEAF
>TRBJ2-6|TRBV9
ASSVEGGANVLT
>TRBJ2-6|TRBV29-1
SVDPGPGANVLT
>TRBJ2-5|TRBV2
ASGRDFPQETQY
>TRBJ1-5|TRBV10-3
AISEMSDYEPQH
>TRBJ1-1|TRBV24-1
ATSDPGGTPF
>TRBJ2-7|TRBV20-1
SARVAGTYGQY
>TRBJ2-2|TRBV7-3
ASSQNTGTGTGELF
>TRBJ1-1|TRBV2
ASSEDSHRGLTEAF
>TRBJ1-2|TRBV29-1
SVAGGRGGYT
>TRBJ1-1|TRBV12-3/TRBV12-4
ASRTGVMGTEAF
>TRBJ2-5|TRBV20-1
SATTSGQETQY
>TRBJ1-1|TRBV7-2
ASSLTLRGTEAF
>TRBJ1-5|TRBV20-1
SAYLGQGNNQPQH
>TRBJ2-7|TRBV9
ASSTGLHEQY
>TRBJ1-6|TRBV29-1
SVIEGPNSPLH